Below, 30 T cell receptor beta chains from the same sample are listed, as sequenced in a study of control samples from healthy donors and cancer patients. Assay: immunoSEQ multiplex PCR; the TCRdb copy retains only in-frame clones and omits some. The sample comprises 45,000 to 60,000 clones, 87% of which are singletons, and 11% to 15% rests with the top ten. The material sequenced was PBMCs. The receptors shown here come from a man aged 60-69 years with head and neck cancer.

V is TRBV2 and J is TRBJ2-3, with 8 bases identical to TRBD2. Germline loops: CDR1 SNHLY, CDR2 FYNNEI. This CDR3 region has 17 residues. V shed 2 bases and J 0 bases; nucleotides not matched to a gene: 7. The CDR3 DNA is TGTGCCAGCAGTGAATTGGTAGCGGGACTAAGCACAGATACGCAGTATTTT. Translating gives CASSELVAGLSTDTQYF.

The genes are TRBV7-2 and TRBJ2-5, with 8 bases fitting TRBD2. Trimming cost V 0 bases and J 4 bases; bases outside gene matches: 4. This CDR3 is 15 amino acids long. Per the germline V gene, CDR1 is SGHTA and CDR2 is FQGNSA. The CDR3 DNA reads TGTGCCAGCAGCTTAGCTAGCGGGAATCGAGAGACCCAGTACTTC. Protein product: CASSLASGNRETQYF.

The rearrangement uses TRBV5-5 and TRBJ2-7, with D possibly TRBD1 on 5 matching bases. The CDR3 is 15 residues long. V lost 0 bases to trimming and J lost 2 bases, with 12 bases between them. Germline CDR1 SGHKS, CDR2 YYEKEE (reference sequence). CDR3 region: CASSLGVTGTYEQYF. For the CDR3, the DNA is TGTGCCAGCAGCTTGGGGGTCACAGGAACCTACGAGCAGTACTTC.

V usage is TRBV7-8 and J usage is TRBJ1-6, with D possibly being TRBD1 (6 bases). There are 17 residues in the CDR3. Germline values: CDR1 SGHVS, CDR2 FQNEAQ. V gave up 5 bases and J gave up 2 bases, with 16 bases separating them. The DNA for the CDR3 is TGTGCCAGCAGCCCCAAGGGGGGCGCGCCCTATAATTCACCCCTCCACTTT. Amino acid sequence: CASSPKGGAPYNSPLHF. The full variable domain, its missing parts supplied by reference TRBV7-8 and TRBJ1-6, is GAGVSQSPRYKVAKRGQDVALRCDPISGHVSLFWYQQALGQGPEFLTYFQNEAQLDKSGLPSDRFFAERPEGSVSTLKIQRTQQEDSAVYLCASSPKGGAPYNSPLHFGNGTRLTVT.

This clone was recorded only once. CDR3 bases: TGTGCCAGCAGTTTACAAGCAGCCGCAGATACGCAGTATTTT. It translates to CASSLQAAADTQYF. The chain combines TRBV27 with TRBJ2-3; D not certain. The CDR3 is 14 residues long. Trimming removed 2 bases at V and 4 bases at J, with 10 bases between. The germline V gene encodes CDR1 MNHEY and CDR2 SMNVEV (reference sequence).

The chain is built from TRBV7-3 and TRBJ2-5; D might be TRBD1 or TRBD2, each matching 5 bases. The ends were cut back, 2 bases at V and 2 bases at J, with 12 bases in the middle. The germline V gene encodes CDR1 SGHTA and CDR2 FQGTGA. This CDR3 comprises 15 residues. This chain's CDR3 is CASSLGGQGQETQYF. For the CDR3, the DNA is TGTGCCAGCAGCTTAGGGGGTCAGGGACAAGAGACCCAGTACTTC.

The V call is TRBV6-6, the J call TRBJ1-5, with TRBD1 matching over 10 bases. The CDR3 sequence is 15 residues long. The germline V gene has CDR1 MNHNY and CDR2 SVGAGI (reference sequence). V lost 6 bases, J lost 4 bases, and 6 bases stayed unmatched. The CDR3 region is CASSPGQGSNQPQHF. The CDR3 DNA reads TGTGCCAGCAGCCCGGGACAGGGGTCAAATCAGCCCCAGCATTTT.

This clone has just a few counts. This chain connects TRBV18 to TRBJ1-1, with TRBD1 as a possible D gene (5 bases). Trimming shortened V by 2 bases and J by 8 bases, and 12 bases separated the two germline ends. CDR1 KGHSH and CDR2 LQKENI come from the germline V gene. This CDR3 spans 13 amino acids. The CDR3 nucleotides read TGTGCCAGCTCACCAACAGGTACGGGCGAAGCTTTCTTT. Protein product: CASSPTGTGEAFF.

The chain is built from TRBV5-1 and TRBJ1-2; D uncertain. CDR3 length: 15 residues. Germline V gene data show CDR1 as SGHRS and CDR2 as YFSETQ. V lost 0 bases and J lost 0, with 9 bases in between. DNA of the CDR3: TGCGCCAGCAGCTTGGCCAGTCAGACTAACTATGGCTACACCTTC. The encoded protein is CASSLASQTNYGYTF.

The J gene is TRBJ2-1, the V gene TRBV5-1, with 7 positions matching TRBD2. The CDR3 contains 16 residues. The J segment lost 0 bases and the V segment lost 1 base, leaving 4 bases of the junction unmatched. Germline CDR1 and CDR2: SGHRS and YFSETQ. The CDR3 DNA is TGCGCCAGCAGCTTGAGCCCGGGAGGCTCCTACAATGAGCAGTTCTTC. Protein: CASSLSPGGSYNEQFF. The full variable domain, in which reference TRBV5-1 and TRBJ2-1 provide the parts outside the CDR3, is KAGVTQTPRYLIKTRGQQVTLSCSPISGHRSVSWYQQTPGQGLQFLFEYFSETQRNKGNFPGRFSGRQFSNSRSEMNVSTLELGDSALYLCASSLSPGGSYNEQFFGPGTRLTVL.

The chain employs TRBV6-5 and TRBJ1-1; 8 bases fit TRBD1. The CDR3 has 15 amino acids. V dropped 6 bases and J dropped 1; count of bases not matched to a gene: 7. Germline V gives CDR1 MNHEY, CDR2 SVGAGI. Written as DNA, the CDR3 is TGTGCCAGCAGCGCCTCTGGACAGGGGAACACTGAAGCTTTCTTT. This gives the protein CASSASGQGNTEAFF.

The rearrangement joins TRBV9 to TRBJ2-7, with D tentatively TRBD1 (7 bases). In germline, CDR1 is SGDLS, CDR2 YYNGEE. Trimming removed 0 bases from V and 7 bases from J, with 14 bases in between. The CDR3 consists of 14 residues. CDR3 sequence: CASSVAEGAGEQYF. CDR3 in DNA: TGTGCCAGCAGCGTAGCGGAGGGGGCGGGGGAGCAGTACTTC.

The rearrangement links TRBV12-3 or TRBV12-4 to TRBJ2-5, with unresolved D. This CDR3 comprises 12 residues. V lost 8 bases and J lost 6, with 13 bases in between. The CDR3 sequence: CASGSTGQTQYF. The CDR3 DNA sequence: TGTGCCAGCGGTTCGACCGGGCAGACCCAGTACTTC.

This clone appeared a single time. V is TRBV10-2 and J is TRBJ2-2, with 7 bases matching TRBD2. The J segment lost 1 base and the V segment lost 6 bases, leaving 8 bases of the junction unmatched. This CDR3 contains 16 residues. In germline, CDR1 is WSHSY, CDR2 SAAADI. CDR3 sequence: CASRSRLAENTGELFF. CDR3 bases: TGCGCCAGCAGATCCCGGCTAGCGGAGAACACCGGGGAGCTGTTTTTT.

The rearrangement links TRBV5-6 to TRBJ1-4; 11 nucleotides match TRBD1. After removal of 4 bases from V and 5 bases from J, the junction contained 16 bases not matched to a gene. The CDR3 contains 19 residues. The V gene's germline CDR1 is SGHDT and CDR2 YYEEEE. CDR3 nucleotides: TGTGCCAGCAGCGCGTCGGGACAGGGGGTAATGGGGATGAATGAAAAACTGTTTTTT. This encodes CASSASGQGVMGMNEKLFF.

The chain links TRBV6-6 to TRBJ2-7; possible D gene TRBD2, 5 bases. This CDR3 has 16 amino acids. V dropped 5 bases and J dropped 6 bases, with 23 bases sitting between them. CDR1 and CDR2 from the germline V gene are MNHNY and SVGAGI (reference sequence). This CDR3 reads CASSRRVASTWVEQYF. The CDR3 DNA sequence: TGTGCCAGCAGTCGCCGAGTCGCTAGCACATGGGTCGAGCAGTACTTC.

The chain couples TRBV6-5 to TRBJ1-5; D is undetermined. Germline V lookup: CDR1 MNHEY, CDR2 SVGAGI. The ends were cut back, 6 bases at V and 0 bases at J, with 12 bases in the middle. CDR3 length: 15 residues. Written as DNA, the CDR3 is TGTGCCAGCAGCTTATTGGCAGATAGCAATCAGCCCCAGCATTTT. Protein sequence: CASSLLADSNQPQHF.

The V call is TRBV7-2, the J call TRBJ1-1; 10 bases line up with TRBD1. This CDR3 contains 15 residues. Looked up from germline, CDR1 is SGHTA and CDR2 is FQGNSA. J was trimmed by 4 bases and V by 3 bases; bases with no gene match: 5. This chain's CDR3 is CASSFDRGRITEAFF. CDR3 nucleotides: TGTGCCAGCAGCTTCGACAGGGGGCGTATCACTGAAGCTTTCTTT. Using reference TRBV7-2 and TRBJ1-1 for the parts outside the CDR3, the full variable domain is GAGVSQSPSNKVTEKGKDVELRCDPISGHTALYWYRQSLGQGLEFLIYFQGNSAPDKSGLPSDRFSAERTGGSVSTLTIQRTQQEDSAVYLCASSFDRGRITEAFFGQGTRLTVV.

V usage is TRBV7-2 and J usage is TRBJ1-4, with 8 nucleotides matching TRBD1. The CDR3 loop spans 15 amino acids. The germline CDR1 and CDR2 sequences are SGHTA and FQGNSA. V was pared by 4 bases and J by 6 bases, with 7 bases of the junction left unmatched. CDR3 residues: CASSSGQGYYEKLFF. The CDR3 DNA sequence: TGTGCCAGCAGCTCCGGACAGGGCTACTATGAAAAACTGTTTTTT.

This chain connects TRBV3-1 (or the pseudogene TRBV3-2) to TRBJ1-2, with a possible D match to TRBD1 (5 bases). The V end lost 1 base, the J end lost 2 bases, and 11 bases lay between the germline ends. Germline V gene sequence: CDR1 LGHDT, CDR2 YNNKEL (reference sequence). The CDR3 is 15 amino acids. The CDR3 here is CASSQVEGPNYGYTF. The CDR3 bases are TGTGCCAGCAGCCAAGTTGAGGGACCAAACTATGGCTACACCTTC.

This clone came up once. This rearrangement joins TRBV6-5 to TRBJ2-5; TRBD2 might be the D (6 bases). This CDR3 comprises 15 residues. Germline loops: CDR1 MNHEY, CDR2 SVGAGI. V shed 4 bases and J shed 7 bases, with 19 bases lying between them. The CDR3 sequence: CASSLVSSSAATQYF. The CDR3, as DNA: TGTGCCAGCAGTTTAGTGTCATCTAGCGCCGCGACCCAGTACTTC.

The chain uses TRBV18 and TRBJ2-7, with D perhaps TRBD1 or TRBD2 (5 bases each). V was trimmed by 0 bases and J by 1 base, leaving 7 bases between them. This CDR3 spans 14 amino acids. Germline loops: CDR1 KGHSH, CDR2 LQKENI. The CDR3 here is CASSPPGASYEQYF. The CDR3 DNA reads TGTGCCAGCTCACCACCCGGGGCATCCTACGAGCAGTACTTC.

The rearrangement uses TRBV5-6 and TRBJ1-4; 12 bases match TRBD1. CDR1 and CDR2 (germline): SGHDT, YYEEEE. CDR3 length: 16 residues. The V and J ends lost 4 bases and 3 bases, in that order; junction bases with no gene match: 4. In DNA form, the CDR3 reads TGTGCCAGCAGCCTGGGACAGGGGGCAGCTAATGAAAAACTGTTTTTT. Translation: CASSLGQGAANEKLFF.

The rearrangement uses TRBV27 and TRBJ2-5; 8 positions match TRBD1. Germline values: CDR1 MNHEY, CDR2 SMNVEV (reference sequence). With V trimmed by 0 bases and J by 7 bases, 4 bases remained unmatched. This CDR3 is 14 amino acids long. CDR3 protein: CASSLSRGLGTQYF. The CDR3 coding sequence is TGTGCCAGCAGTTTATCCAGGGGGCTAGGGACCCAGTACTTC.

V and J are TRBV7-3 and TRBJ1-1; D call uncertain. With 2 bases removed from V and 5 bases from J, the gap between germline ends came to 15 bases. This CDR3 is 15 amino acids long. CDR1 SGHTA and CDR2 FQGTGA come from the germline V gene. Here the CDR3 reads CASSLYGIVGTEAFF. CDR3 DNA sequence: TGTGCCAGCAGCTTATACGGCATTGTGGGGACTGAAGCTTTCTTT.

The V call is TRBV6-5, the J call TRBJ1-6, with D uncertain. The CDR3 totals 15 residues. Germline assignment: CDR1 MNHEY and CDR2 SVGAGI. Trimming pared 0 bases from V and 10 bases from J, leaving 13 bases between. The CDR3 is CASSYSAGGGSPLHF. The CDR3 coding sequence is TGTGCCAGCAGTTACTCGGCCGGTGGTGGCTCACCCCTCCACTTT.

The chain combines TRBV2 with TRBJ2-3; 11 positions agree with TRBD1. The CDR3 consists of 14 residues. CDR1 and CDR2 (germline): SNHLY, FYNNEI. V was clipped by 9 bases and J by 6 bases; unmatched bases: 8. The CDR3 coding sequence is TGTGCCAGTAAGGACAGGGGGCGCTTCGATACGCAGTATTTT. Amino acids: CASKDRGRFDTQYF.

CDR3 coding DNA: TGTGCCACCAGTTCGAGCATGCAGGGGTTTAACACCGGGGAGCTGTTTTTT. This codes for CATSSSMQGFNTGELFF. The chain carries TRBV24-1 and TRBJ2-2; D may be TRBD1 (6 bases). This CDR3 region has 17 residues. The germline V gene has CDR1 KGHDR and CDR2 SFDVKD. V was clipped by 6 bases and J by 2 bases, with 18 bases between them.

The chain uses TRBV6-6 and TRBJ1-2; D perhaps matches TRBD1 (5 bases). This CDR3 is 15 amino acids long. The V gene's germline CDR1 is MNHNY and CDR2 SVGAGI (reference sequence). V dropped 7 bases and J dropped 2 bases, with 17 bases sitting between them. This chain's CDR3 is CASTTGLTGNYGYTF. The CDR3 nucleotides read TGTGCCAGCACGACGGGATTAACAGGAAACTATGGCTACACCTTC.

This rearrangement joins TRBV27 to TRBJ1-6, with TRBD1 matching over 7 bases. The germline V gene has CDR1 MNHEY and CDR2 SMNVEV (reference sequence). The CDR3 contains 18 residues. With V trimmed by 5 bases and J by 0 bases, 10 bases remained unmatched. The CDR3 reads CASSPGQRFSSYNSPLHF. The CDR3 coding sequence is TGTGCCAGCAGTCCGGGACAGCGCTTTAGCTCCTATAATTCACCCCTCCACTTT.